This T cell receptor (beta chain) was retrieved from a study of cytomegalovirus exposure and HLA in healthy donors. The study, taken as a whole, reports: For cytomegalovirus status, the classifier reportedly gave diagnoses with high specificity and sensitivity. Rarity marked most TCR sequences, yet some public TCRs occurred in many donors.

The table came from immunoSEQ multiplex PCR; TCRdb's copy has only in-frame clones and leaves some out. The repertoire includes roughly 100,000 clones, roughly 95% of them detected once, and approximately 1% sits in the top ten. Concerning this clone itself: The antigen remains undetermined.

The TCR sequence derives from a woman younger than 35 in good health and CMV-seronegative. Input material: PBMCs.

CDR3 region: CASSAGYGYTF. CDR3 nucleotides: TGTGCCAGCAGTGCCGGGTATGGCTACACCTTC. V is TRBV2 and J is TRBJ1-2; D not resolved. The germline gives CDR1 SNHLY, CDR2 FYNNEI. The CDR3 runs to 11 residues. Trimming left V 4 bases short and J 5 bases short, with 5 bases between.